This T cell receptor beta chain was identified in a study of early T cells in non-severe SARS-CoV-2 infection. In the study overall: Bulk RNA from unsorted whole blood was sequenced; chains were unpaired. Overall study findings and caveats: Database matching using VDJdb favored anti-spike CD8 responses, with private and CD4 specificities left missing.

As to this clonotype: The antigen remains unidentified.

Trimming stripped 2 bases from V and 7 bases from J, with 15 bases between. Germline V gene data show CDR1 as MDHEN and CDR2 as SYDVKM. This CDR3 contains 15 residues. Individual cDNA molecules each received unique molecular identifiers attached to them. Via MiXCR, TCRdb re-called the 5' RACE reads, giving one row per CDR3 protein. The repertoire holds about 81,000 distinct CDR3 sequences, with 14% to 15% as singletons. The sequenced sample was whole blood. The chain is built from TRBV28 and TRBJ2-1; possible D gene TRBD2, 5 bases. This sequence was found in an adult who was a healthcare worker with PCR-confirmed SARS-CoV-2 infection or an uninfected control (not recorded which). The CDR3 DNA is TGTGCCAGCAGTTTAGTCGGGGAACAAGGGAATGAGCAGTTCTTC. Its translation: CASSLVGEQGNEQFF.